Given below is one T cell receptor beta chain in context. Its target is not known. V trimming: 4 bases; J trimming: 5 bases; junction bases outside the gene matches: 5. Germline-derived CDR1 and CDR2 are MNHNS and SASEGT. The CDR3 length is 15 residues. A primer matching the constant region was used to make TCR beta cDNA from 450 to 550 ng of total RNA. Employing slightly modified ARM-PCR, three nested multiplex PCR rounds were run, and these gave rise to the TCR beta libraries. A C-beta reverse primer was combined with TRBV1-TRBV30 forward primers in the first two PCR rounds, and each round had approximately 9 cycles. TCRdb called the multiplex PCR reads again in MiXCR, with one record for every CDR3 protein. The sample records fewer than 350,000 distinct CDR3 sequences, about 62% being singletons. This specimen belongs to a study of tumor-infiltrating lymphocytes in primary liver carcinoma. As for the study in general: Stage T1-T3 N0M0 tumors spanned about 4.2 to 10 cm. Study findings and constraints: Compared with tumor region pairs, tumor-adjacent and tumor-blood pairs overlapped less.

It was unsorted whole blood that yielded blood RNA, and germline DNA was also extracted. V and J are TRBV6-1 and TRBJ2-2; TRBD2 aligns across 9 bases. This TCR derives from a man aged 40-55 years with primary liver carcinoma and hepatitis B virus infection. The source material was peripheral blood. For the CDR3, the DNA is TGTGCCAGCAGTGTGGCGGGAGGGACGACCGGGGAGCTGTTTTTT. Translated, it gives CASSVAGGTTGELFF.